Each of the 30 T cell receptor beta chains below was sequenced from the same sample in a study of T cell repertoires in cytomegalovirus infection. The antigens of these receptors remain unknown. A single record per CDR3 protein comes from TCRdb applying MiXCR to the reads. In the table there are some 940,000 distinct CDR3 sequences, roughly 30% of which are singletons. The starting material was cultured CD8+ T cells from PBMCs, obtained from culture after CMV antigen stimulation. These receptors all come from a human donor in good health (CMV status not recorded). Some clones in this sample may be carry-over from other donors' samples.

The chain combines TRBV19 with TRBJ1-1, with TRBD1 as a possible D gene (6 bases). The CDR3 is 15 amino acids. Between the trimmed V and J ends, which lost 4 bases and 4 bases, there was a span of 16 bases. Germline V gene data show CDR1 as LNHDA and CDR2 as SQIVND (reference sequence). The CDR3 bases are TGTGCCAGTAGTAGAACAGGGTTCGGGGGCACTGAAGCTTTCTTT. This gives the protein CASSRTGFGGTEAFF.

Only one count was recorded for this clonotype. The V gene is TRBV24-1, the J gene TRBJ2-2; 7 nucleotides agree with TRBD1. The CDR3 covers 14 residues. The germline gives CDR1 KGHDR, CDR2 SFDVKD. V was pared by 4 bases and J by 5 bases, with 3 bases of the junction left unmatched. DNA for the CDR3: TGTGCCACCAGTGACTACAGGGGAACCGGGGAGCTGTTTTTT. Its protein is CATSDYRGTGELFF.

The V and J genes are TRBV14 and TRBJ1-5, with no clear D. This CDR3 region has 10 residues. Trimming took off 10 bases at V and 9 bases at J, with 10 bases between the two ends. Germline CDR1 is SGHDN and CDR2 is FVKESK. CDR3 loop: CATNHRPQHF. The CDR3 bases are TGTGCCACCAATCACCGGCCCCAGCATTTT.

The chain uses TRBV11-2 and TRBJ1-6; TRBD1 matches at 7 bases. Germline lookup yields CDR1 SGHAT and CDR2 FQNNGV. This CDR3 comprises 14 residues. The trim removed 5 bases at V and 9 bases at J, leaving 7 bases unmatched. The CDR3 DNA sequence: TGTGCCAGCAGCATACAGGGGAGGGGTTCACCCCTCCACTTT. The encoded protein is CASSIQGRGSPLHF.

This clonotype was seen more than once but under ten times. This chain joins TRBV6-8 and TRBJ2-7, with D possibly called TRBD1 or TRBD2 (5 bases each). Per germline, CDR1 MNHGY and CDR2 SAAAGT. V lost 0 bases and J 11 bases, leaving 14 bases between the germline ends. The CDR3 has 13 residues. The CDR3 DNA sequence: TGTGCCAGCAGTTACTCGATGGGGGATGTGGAGTACTTC. It codes for CASSYSMGDVEYF.

Comments on this clonotype: At one end the junction does not follow the germline gene, possibly because of a read error. V is TRBV6-5 and J is TRBJ2-7, with 12 nucleotides matching TRBD2. Germline V gene sequence: CDR1 MNHEY, CDR2 SVGAGI. CDR3 length: 17 amino acids. For the CDR3, the DNA is TGTGCCAGCAGTTACTCCACCGGGACTAGCGGGTTCCACGAGCAGAACTTC. Translated: CASSYSTGTSGFHEQNF.

The V and J genes are TRBV27 and TRBJ1-1; no clear D. V gave up 10 bases and J gave up 5 bases, with 11 bases separating them. This CDR3 is 11 amino acids long. Germline V CDR1 and CDR2: MNHEY, SMNVEV (reference sequence). The CDR3 nucleotides read TGTGCCACCCGATCCCAAACTGAAGCTTTCTTT. Amino acid sequence: CATRSQTEAFF.

This clonotype was recorded at least ten times. DNA for the CDR3: TGTGCCAGCCTACCGGGGACAGGTGCCTCCTACGAGCAGTACTTC. Residues: CASLPGTGASYEQYF. V is TRBV12-3 or TRBV12-4 and J is TRBJ2-7; 8 bases map to TRBD1. CDR3 length equals 15 residues. With 8 bases clipped from V and 0 bases from J, the junction kept 9 bases outside the gene matches.

This clonotype was seen ten or more times. The genes are TRBV7-8 and TRBJ2-7, with D possibly being TRBD1 or TRBD2 (6 bases each). Trimming removed 3 bases from V and 3 bases from J, with 18 bases in between. This CDR3 contains 16 residues. Germline V gene lookup returns CDR1 SGHVS and CDR2 FQNEAQ. This CDR3 reads CASSLGSQGGVYEQYF. In nucleotides, the CDR3 is TGTGCCAGCAGCTTGGGATCACAGGGAGGAGTCTACGAGCAGTACTTC.

V gene TRBV7-9 combines with J gene TRBJ1-2; 8 nucleotides match TRBD1. Germline V gene sequence: CDR1 SEHNR, CDR2 FQNEAQ (reference sequence). The CDR3 length is 14 residues. The junction had 10 bases not matched to a gene; V was cut back by 5 bases and J by 8 bases. Here the CDR3 reads CASSPPGGTGGYTF. CDR3 in DNA: TGTGCCAGCAGCCCACCAGGCGGGACAGGAGGCTACACCTTC. The entire variable domain, with the rest obtained from reference TRBV7-9 and TRBJ1-2, is as follows: DTGVSQNPRHKITKRGQNVTFRCDPISEHNRLYWYRQTLGQGPEFLTYFQNEAQLEKSRLLSDRFSAERPKGSFSTLEIQRTEQGDSAMYLCASSPPGGTGGYTFGSGTRLTVV.

At least ten counts were recorded for this clonotype. The CDR3 loop reads CASTWDRSTGELFF. In DNA form, the CDR3 reads TGTGCCAGCACCTGGGACAGGAGCACCGGGGAGCTGTTTTTT. This sequence joins TRBV7-6 and TRBJ2-2; TRBD1 matches at 8 bases. The ends lost 7 bases at V and 4 bases at J; junction bases unmatched: 5. Germline assignment: CDR1 SGHVS and CDR2 FNYEAQ. The CDR3 loop spans 14 amino acids.

The gene calls are TRBV27 and TRBJ2-1; D may be TRBD2 (6 bases). The germline CDR1 and CDR2 sequences are MNHEY and SMNVEV (reference sequence). The CDR3 spans 13 residues. The V gene lost 2 bases and the J gene lost 4 bases, with 6 bases spanning the gap. CDR3 in DNA: TGTGCCAGCAGTTTACGGGAGTACAATGAGCAGTTCTTC. Residues: CASSLREYNEQFF.

This chain joins TRBV7-8 and TRBJ2-7, with TRBD2 matching 10 bases. The V segment lost 1 base and the J segment 6 bases; nucleotides outside the gene matches: 3. The length of the CDR3 is 14 residues. Germline V gene sequence: CDR1 SGHVS, CDR2 FQNEAQ. The CDR3 bases are TGTGCCAGCAGCTTAGAACTAGCGGGGCTCGAGCAGTACTTC. Translation: CASSLELAGLEQYF.

This clonotype was seen repeatedly, ten times or more. The rearrangement joins TRBV7-9 to TRBJ2-1; D might be TRBD1 or TRBD2, each matching 5 bases. This CDR3 is built from 16 residues. Germline assignment: CDR1 SEHNR and CDR2 FQNEAQ (reference sequence). V was cut by 5 bases and J by 5 bases, with 19 bases left in between. The CDR3 nucleotides read TGTGCCAGCAGCCGATCTTGGCCCGAGGGGAACAATGAGCAGTTCTTC. It is translated as CASSRSWPEGNNEQFF.

Only one count was recorded for this clonotype. The J gene is TRBJ2-5, the V gene TRBV27; the match to TRBD2 covers 7 bases. Germline V CDR1 and CDR2: MNHEY, SMNVEV (reference sequence). Trimming removed 5 bases from V and 7 bases from J; junction bases left unmatched: 7. The CDR3 has 13 amino acids. CDR3 nucleotide sequence: TGTGCCAGCAGTCTGGGGGGGATCCGGACCCAGTACTTC. Protein sequence: CASSLGGIRTQYF.

This clonotype was observed a few times. The chain carries TRBV4-1 and TRBJ2-1; the D gene is possibly TRBD2 (5 bases). The CDR3 runs to 14 residues. Germline CDR1 and CDR2: MGHRA and YSYEKL. Trimming took off 3 bases at V and 10 bases at J, with 16 bases between the two ends. The CDR3: CASSQFWRRVEQFF. DNA for the CDR3: TGCGCCAGCAGCCAGTTTTGGCGGCGGGTCGAGCAGTTCTTC.

The chain is built from TRBV28 and TRBJ2-6; possibly TRBD2 for D (5 bases). This CDR3 has 17 amino acids. V lost 1 base and J 0 bases, leaving 10 bases between the germline ends. Germline CDR1 reads MDHEN; CDR2 reads SYDVKM. CDR3 sequence reads: CASSLSGVSSGANVLTF. In nucleotides, the CDR3 is TGTGCCAGCAGTTTATCCGGGGTGAGCTCTGGGGCCAACGTCCTGACTTTC.

The genes are TRBV7-1 and TRBJ1-4; TRBD1 agrees at 9 bases. TRBV7-1 is placed among ORFs of uncertain function. This CDR3 spans 15 amino acids. J was trimmed by 7 bases and V by 6 bases; bases with no gene match: 9. CDR3 protein: CASSVTGQGVEKLFF. In nucleotides, the CDR3 is TGTGCCAGCAGTGTAACGGGACAGGGAGTTGAAAAACTGTTTTTT.

This clonotype appeared a few times. J is TRBJ2-7 and V is TRBV19; D is unclear. This CDR3 region has 12 residues. Trimming took off 3 bases at V and 4 bases at J, with 7 bases between the two ends. Germline V gives CDR1 LNHDA, CDR2 SQIVND (reference sequence). Here the CDR3 reads CASSIGPYEQYF. CDR3 DNA sequence: TGTGCCAGTAGTATCGGTCCTTACGAGCAGTACTTC. The complete variable domain, with remaining parts taken from reference TRBV19 and TRBJ2-7, reads DGGITQSPKYLFRKEGQNVTLSCEQNLNHDAMYWYRQDPGQGLRLIYYSQIVNDFQKGDIAEGYSVSREKKESFPLTVTSAQKNPTAFYLCASSIGPYEQYFGPGTRLTVT.

The genes are TRBV27 and TRBJ2-7, with unresolved D. Trimming left V 2 bases short and J 2 bases short, with 10 bases between. The germline CDR1 and CDR2 sequences are MNHEY and SMNVEV (reference sequence). This CDR3 is built from 14 residues. The DNA for the CDR3 is TGTGCCAGCAGTTTAGGTAGCAGAGCCTACGAGCAGTACTTC. Amino acids: CASSLGSRAYEQYF.

Remarks on this clonotype: A junction boundary mismatches the germline segment, possibly from a read error. V gene TRBV27 combines with J gene TRBJ1-2; possibly TRBD1 for D (6 bases). Per germline, CDR1 MNHEY and CDR2 SMNVEV (reference sequence). The CDR3 sequence is 13 residues long. The CDR3 spells CANSFQGNYGYTF. CDR3 nucleotides: TGTGCCAACAGTTTCCAGGGGAACTATGGCTACACCTTC.

This rearrangement joins TRBV2 to TRBJ2-3; D call uncertain. The V and J ends lost 6 bases and 0 bases respectively, with 13 bases between them. Germline CDR1 is SNHLY and CDR2 is FYNNEI. This CDR3 region has 15 residues. The CDR3 reads CASSPSWGSTDTQYF. The CDR3 coding sequence is TGTGCCAGCAGCCCCTCGTGGGGAAGCACAGATACGCAGTATTTT.

This clonotype occurred a few times. V gene TRBV29-1 combines with J gene TRBJ1-1, with a weak D call TRBD1 (5 bases). This CDR3 comprises 10 residues. Trimming took 7 bases from V and 8 from J, leaving 11 bases between them. The germline CDR1 and CDR2 sequences are SQVTM and ANQGSEA. CDR3: CSGGDAEAFF. CDR3 DNA: TGCAGCGGGGGGGACGCCGAAGCTTTCTTT.

This clonotype was detected many times. CDR3 residues: CAGGEGTTEAFF. The CDR3 DNA sequence: TGTGCCGGCGGGGAGGGCACCACTGAAGCTTTCTTT. V gene TRBV7-9 combines with J gene TRBJ1-1; D call uncertain. V shed 11 bases and J shed 4 bases, with 14 bases lying between them. The CDR3 runs 12 residues. Germline V gene lookup returns CDR1 SEHNR and CDR2 FQNEAQ (reference sequence).

CDR3 residues: CASSSGQRNYNEQFF. CDR3 nucleotides: TGTGCCAGCAGCAGCGGACAGAGAAATTACAATGAGCAGTTCTTC. The rearrangement links TRBV7-8 to TRBJ2-1; D perhaps matches TRBD1 (6 bases). This CDR3 comprises 15 residues. Germline CDR1 reads SGHVS; CDR2 reads FQNEAQ. The ends were cut back, 5 bases at V and 4 bases at J, with 15 bases in the middle.

The chain uses TRBV4-1 and TRBJ1-1; D perhaps matches TRBD1 (6 bases). V gave up 0 bases and J gave up 0 bases, with 14 bases separating them. CDR3 length equals 17 residues. Per germline, CDR1 MGHRA and CDR2 YSYEKL. This CDR3 reads CASSQDHPGVLNTEAFF. In DNA form, the CDR3 reads TGCGCCAGCAGCCAAGATCATCCAGGGGTCCTGAACACTGAAGCTTTCTTT.

The rearrangement uses TRBV5-6 and TRBJ2-1; the match to TRBD1 covers 9 bases. Germline assignment: CDR1 SGHDT and CDR2 YYEEEE. Trimming took 4 bases from V and 3 from J; bases not matched to a gene: 5. This CDR3 region has 15 residues. The CDR3 region has the DNA TGTGCCAGCAGCGTACGACAGGGGGGCTACAATGAGCAGTTCTTC. Translated, it gives CASSVRQGGYNEQFF.

The CDR3: CAISGGGLYTDTQYF. DNA of the CDR3: TGTGCCATCAGTGGGGGGGGGCTTTACACAGATACGCAGTATTTT. The chain carries TRBV10-3 and TRBJ2-3; D perhaps matches TRBD2 (7 bases). With 4 bases removed from V and 2 bases from J, the gap between germline ends came to 13 bases. This CDR3 contains 15 residues. Germline assignment: CDR1 ENHRY and CDR2 SYGVKD.

CDR3 sequence (DNA): TGTGCCAGTAGTCCCGAAGACAGGGGGCACCAGCCCCAGCATTTT. Encoded protein: CASSPEDRGHQPQHF. V usage is TRBV19 and J usage is TRBJ1-5, with TRBD1 matching 10 bases. Germline CDR1 LNHDA, CDR2 SQIVND (reference sequence). The CDR3 spans 15 residues. J was trimmed by 7 bases and V by 5 bases; bases with no gene match: 8.

The genes are TRBV9 and TRBJ2-7; TRBD2 matches 8 bases. Germline CDR1 SGDLS, CDR2 YYNGEE. The V gene end was trimmed by 3 bases and the J gene end by 6 bases; junction bases not matched to a gene: 11. This CDR3 comprises 15 residues. Here the CDR3 DNA reads TGTGCCAGCAGCGGGCCAGCCGCGGGGGGTGGCGAGCAGTACGTC. Residues: CASSGPAAGGGEQYV.